Detailed here is one TCR beta chain. This clone's antigen is unknown. No base-level quality is on record; no much larger clone is a single base apart. The source of the sample is a study of cytomegalovirus exposure and HLA in healthy donors (dated by TCRdb to 2016 to 2017). In the study overall: In an earlier analysis of some 610 of the donors, approximately 300 Gb of sequence data and 90 million to 120 million unique TCR beta sequences from about 180 million T cells were reported. An earlier analysis of approximately 500 of the donors applied high-throughput TCR beta sequencing to assess whether each TCR beta V gene segment acted as functional or pseudogenic. Because of strong linkage in the cohort, five DR-DQ haplotypes were treated as single units for association and clustering. In a later analysis, previously published TCR beta repertoires from 500 to 750 donors were re-analyzed and high-resolution HLA genotyping was added so that TCR occurrence patterns could be studied. Donor age, sex, ethnicity and CMV serostatus were compiled alongside the repertoire data. Of the roughly 400 genotyped donors, 81% fell in the genetic ancestry cluster associated with self-reported Caucasian donors. The study was designed to test whether signatures of past pathogen exposure could be identified by cataloging public T cell receptors. HLA typing covered class I and class II loci at four-digit resolution. All discovery cohort repertoires had been generated on a single sequencing platform. Among 350 to 400 genotyped donors of the cohort, an average of approximately 250,000 unique TCR beta nucleotide sequences were sequenced per donor, about a sixth of them non-productive. In the later analysis, no new phenotypic data were used to find candidate immune exposures; instead, reliance was placed on TCR beta sequences and their occurrence across donors. Approximately 300 gigabases of sequencing data and 70 million to 95 million unique TCR sequences made up an early release that covered fewer than 650 HLA-typed donors. Genome-wide SNP genotypes for about 60% of the roughly 700 donors were used in a later genetic analysis, which treated that subset as a discovery cohort. The study combined high-throughput TCR immunosequencing, statistical association of individual TCRs with disease status, and machine learning to predict cytomegalovirus infection status. The T cell repertoires of around 730 subjects were profiled by immunosequencing and related to cytomegalovirus serostatus. The number of donors typed differed by locus, with roughly 620-630 for A, B, C, DRB1 and DQB1, roughly 520 for DQA1, 600 to 610 for DPA1, and some 440 for DPB1. Along with the approximately 700-subject first cohort, a separate validation cohort of over 90 different subjects was used. The research as a whole found: In this cohort, only TCR beta chains were sequenced, and detectable features were limited by the absence of alpha or paired-chain data. In a later analysis, HLA-associated TCR beta chains were found to be more clonally expanded and to have lower generation probabilities than equally common non-associated chains. It was suggested by the authors that the approach could potentially be generalized to other disease states and immunological phenotypes. An association between a missense DCLRE1C variant and V-gene and J-gene trimming of TCR beta chains was found in a later genetic analysis and replicated in an independent cohort. A later analysis reported that several top co-occurrence clusters appeared linked to parvovirus B19, influenza, CMV and Epstein-Barr virus. Because the 87-base-pair reads could not distinguish some IMGT-functional V segments, including TRBV6-2 and TRBV6-3, those segments were excluded. A few of the identified cytomegalovirus-associated TCR beta chains were confirmed in vitro to be specific for cytomegalovirus antigens. Because some donors lacked HLA typing at each locus, the association tests relied only on the typed subset. The study listed 164 TCR beta chains as associated with cytomegalovirus. In a later analysis, 15,000 to 20,000 TCR beta sequences were associated with specific HLA alleles at a false discovery rate of 0.05. A cluster of highly shared sequence variants was judged likely to be a technical artifact of the sequencing pipeline. Strong co-occurrence of HLA alleles, especially DR and DQ, made assigning TCR associations to individual alleles difficult. Most TCR sequences were observed very rarely across donors, whereas some public TCRs were present in many individuals. Because counts were too low, seventeen rarely observed V segments, including chromosome 9 orphons, were left out of the earlier analysis of approximately 580 of the donors. According to a later genetic analysis, donors in an Asian-associated ancestry cluster had fewer N-insertions in productive TCRs than the approximately 700-donor mean. Immune exposure information for the cohort was limited to CMV serostatus. A further reported finding was that TCR beta sequences accurately predicted the HLA-A and HLA-B alleles for most subjects in the first cohort. In both the original and validation cohorts, the classifier was reported to diagnose cytomegalovirus status with high specificity and sensitivity. Most CMV-associated TCR beta chains appeared to be HLA-restricted in a later analysis, and the HLA associations seemed to be driven largely by CMV exposure. The presence/absence analyses assumed that sequencing depth was roughly uniform across donors, and that assumption may not be true. According to a later analysis, TCR association rates differed among HLA loci, with DRB1 alleles showing the most associated TCRs and HLA-C alleles showing the fewest. In an earlier analysis of 450 to 750 of the donors, most TCR beta V segments appeared in productive rearrangements about 87% or about 30% of the time, broadly matching IMGT annotations. Correlated functional status among segregating V segments might reflect linkage disequilibrium, but an unknown experimental factor could not be ruled out.

Libraries were prepared through the immunoSEQ multiplex PCR assay. The multiplex PCR relied on a mix of 60 forward primers for TCR Vbeta segments and 13 reverse primers for TCR Jbeta segments. Amplification of the CDR3 region of rearranged TCR beta genes was performed with a multiplex PCR assay on genomic DNA. The Illumina HiSeq System was used to sequence the amplified TCR beta libraries as 87-base-pair reads. The authors' analysis ran thus. Across the 600 to 700 repertoires, a later analysis counted around 80 million unique TCR beta chains, around 10 million of which were shared by at least two donors. Raw reads were error-corrected and collapsed into unique sequences by a nearest-neighbor algorithm in which closely related sequences were merged to remove PCR and sequencing errors. Alignment of CDR3 sequences to IMGT reference sequences was used to assign V, D and J gene segments. Each retained sequence needed at least a six-nucleotide match to both a V gene segment and a J gene segment. Rearrangements were called productive when the CDR3 lacked stop codons and stayed in frame with V and J; all others were non-productive. CDR3 was defined by IMGT convention, running from the second conserved V-encoded cysteine to the conserved J-encoded phenylalanine. The earlier analysis of 500 to 650 of the donors excluded any sequence lacking an unambiguous match to a single V gene segment. In an earlier analysis of more than 500 of the donors, a V segment was called functional when productive rearrangements were above 56.7%, and segregating when the standard deviation between donors exceeded 5%. A statistical classification framework was developed to diagnose cytomegalovirus status using the catalog of TCR beta chain sequences. In a later analysis, TCR nucleotide sequences were compared against IMGT/GENE-DB human TR gene sequences so that V and J genes could be assigned. Using the TCRdist pipeline, a later analysis assigned CDR3 sequences along with most-parsimonious VDJ recombination scenarios. In a later analysis, each TCR beta chain was defined by its CDR3 amino acid sequence together with its V-gene family, and reads lacking a unique V-gene family were excluded. As a way to deal with suspected cross-contamination and a sequencing artifact, a later analysis dropped 592 nucleotide sequences that were highly shared and had low generation probability. In a later analysis, a clonal expansion index was calculated for each public chain from normalized within-repertoire ranks of inferred template counts. A later analysis computed generation probabilities with a VDJ recombination model fitted to out-of-frame rearrangements, and checked the results against IGoR. In a later analysis, hypergeometric tests were used to score TCR-TCR, TCR-HLA and TCR-CMV co-occurrence, with a repertoire-size bias correction applied to TCR pairs. A later analysis estimated false discovery rates by permuting HLA or CMV assignments 20 times. In a later analysis, co-occurring TCRs were grouped with DBSCAN, and TCRdist sequence similarity was added when clustering was performed within HLA-allele-positive subsets. Repertoires with fewer than 30,000 or more than 120,000 public chains were left out of co-occurrence clustering, as were four to six repertoires with anomalous nucleotide sharing. Imported from immuneACCESS, the table was reduced by TCRdb to in-frame sequences with V and J called. These copies leave out some clones; in studies compared against another copy, an unresolved V gene accounts for under half, and the cause of the remainder is not known. Clone size and V and J calls were adopted from that table, with D and trimming inferred from the DNA. Within this sample are around 90,000 clones, with over 60% of them counted one time only. Around a fifth of the sample belongs to the ten largest clones.

The cohort was made up of around 720 healthy bone marrow donors. Cohort members were all nominally healthy when sampled, although unrecorded immune exposures were likely present. The donor tested CMV seropositive and was one of the 289 seropositive cohort members. A peripheral blood sample was collected from each donor, and TCR beta sequencing was performed on peripheral blood mononuclear cells. Genomic DNA extraction from the blood cell samples was performed with the Qiagen DNeasy Blood Extraction Kit. Reading the germline V gene gives CDR1 SGHRS and CDR2 YFSETQ. Deletion took 0 bases off V and 0 bases off J, with a span of 16 bases between the germline ends. The CDR3, from cysteine to phenylalanine, totals 18 residues. The retained sequence is limited to the CDR3, 54 bases, with the frame set at the first base.

This sequence was found in a woman in her forties or fifties in good health and CMV-seropositive. Rearrangement joined TRBV5-1 to TRBJ2-1, and perhaps TRBD2 as D gene, on 6 matching bases. Sequencing was carried out using PBMCs. The base sequence is TGCGCCAGCAGCTTGGAGGGAGGCTTCATGAGCTCCTACAATGAGCAGTTCTTC. The resulting protein is CASSLEGGFMSSYNEQFF. Outside the CDR3, residues come from the reference TRBV5-1 and TRBJ2-1 proteins, so the full variable domain is: KAGVTQTPRYLIKTRGQQVTLSCSPISGHRSVSWYQQTPGQGLQFLFEYFSETQRNKGNFPGRFSGRQFSNSRSEMNVSTLELGDSALYLCASSLEGGFMSSYNEQFFGPGTRLTVL.